This is a list of T cell receptor beta chains from one sample in a study of T cell repertoires in cytomegalovirus infection. TCRdb processed the reads anew with MiXCR; each CDR3 protein has one entry. Of 150,000 to 200,000 distinct CDR3 sequences listed, roughly a fifth are singletons. Material for sequencing was PBMCs. The source of these receptors is a human donor in good health (CMV status not recorded). Some clones in this sample may be carry-over from other donors' samples. Each CDR3 is given with its conserved first and last residue. Each record gives: D gene, clone size, J gene, V gene, CDR3 DNA, CDR3 protein. A D gene is named only where the DNA matches it firmly. Clone size, where shown, is once, few, many, or a class for clones that have expanded.

d_gene: NA; abundance: few; j_gene: TRBJ2-6; v_gene: TRBV7-8; CDR3nt: TGTGCCAGCAGACCCGATGAGGGATCTGGGGCCAACGTCCTGACTTTC; CDR3aa: CASRPDEGSGANVLTF
d_gene: TRBD1; abundance: few; j_gene: TRBJ1-2; v_gene: TRBV28; CDR3nt: TGTGCCAACAGTCTTCGACAGGGGTATGGCTACACCTTC; CDR3aa: CANSLRQGYGYTF
d_gene: TRBD1; abundance: many; j_gene: TRBJ2-1; v_gene: TRBV12-3/TRBV12-4; CDR3nt: TGTGCCAGCAGTTTATGGGGACAGGGGGTCAATGAGCAGTTCTTC; CDR3aa: CASSLWGQGVNEQFF
d_gene: NA; abundance: NA; j_gene: TRBJ1-2; v_gene: TRBV7-9; CDR3nt: TGTGCCAGCAGCCCGGGACTGTCGGAAGGCTACACCTTC; CDR3aa: CASSPGLSEGYTF
d_gene: NA; abundance: many; j_gene: TRBJ2-7; v_gene: TRBV5-1; CDR3nt: TGCGCCAGCAGCTTGTCTTCCAGTTACTACGAGCAGTACTTC; CDR3aa: CASSLSSSYYEQYF
d_gene: TRBD1; abundance: few; j_gene: TRBJ1-2; v_gene: TRBV12-3/TRBV12-4; CDR3nt: TGTGCCAGCGGGGACAGTATTTCAGCTAACTATGGCTACACCTTC; CDR3aa: CASGDSISANYGYTF
d_gene: NA; abundance: many; j_gene: TRBJ2-7; v_gene: TRBV6-1; CDR3nt: TGTGCCAGCAGTGCCCGTACGCAGTACTTC; CDR3aa: CASSARTQYF
d_gene: NA; abundance: few; j_gene: TRBJ1-5; v_gene: TRBV6-1; CDR3nt: TGTGCCAGCAGTGAAGCGAGGGGTAATCAGCCCCAGCATTTT; CDR3aa: CASSEARGNQPQHF
d_gene: NA; abundance: NA; j_gene: TRBJ2-1; v_gene: TRBV7-8; CDR3nt: TGTGCCAGCAGCTTAGCGATACAGGGCAATGAGCAGTTCTTC; CDR3aa: CASSLAIQGNEQFF
d_gene: NA; abundance: NA; j_gene: TRBJ1-4; v_gene: TRBV5-6; CDR3nt: TGTGCCAGCAGCTTGGCCGTAGGGGCCGGGGAAGAAAAACTGTTTTTT; CDR3aa: CASSLAVGAGEEKLFF
d_gene: NA; abundance: few; j_gene: TRBJ1-6; v_gene: TRBV7-9; CDR3nt: TGTGCCAGCAGCCTAGACGGGACCCTCTTTCCCCTCCACTTT; CDR3aa: CASSLDGTLFPLHF
d_gene: TRBD2; abundance: NA; j_gene: TRBJ2-2; v_gene: TRBV12-3/TRBV12-4; CDR3nt: TGTGCCAGCAGCCCTAGCGGGACGTTGACCGGGGAGCTGTTTTTT; CDR3aa: CASSPSGTLTGELFF
d_gene: NA; abundance: NA; j_gene: TRBJ2-7; v_gene: TRBV12-3/TRBV12-4; CDR3nt: TGTGCCAGCAGCTCAGGGACCCTATCCTACGAGCAGTACTTC; CDR3aa: CASSSGTLSYEQYF
d_gene: NA; abundance: many; j_gene: TRBJ1-1; v_gene: TRBV28; CDR3nt: TGTGCCAGCAGTTTAGGGATCACGGCTGAAGCTTTCTTT; CDR3aa: CASSLGITAEAFF
d_gene: NA; abundance: NA; j_gene: TRBJ2-2; v_gene: TRBV5-4; CDR3nt: TGTGCCAGCAGATCGCAGGACCAAGGTTATACCGGGGAGCTGTTTTTT; CDR3aa: CASRSQDQGYTGELFF
d_gene: NA; abundance: many; j_gene: TRBJ1-2; v_gene: TRBV7-2; CDR3nt: TGTGCCAGCAGCGAGGAAGGGGGCTATGGCTACACCTTC; CDR3aa: CASSEEGGYGYTF
d_gene: TRBD1; abundance: NA; j_gene: TRBJ2-7; v_gene: TRBV29-1; CDR3nt: TGCTGCGTTGGAACCGGGACAGGGAGGGACGAGCAGTACTTC; CDR3aa: CCVGTGTGRDEQYF
d_gene: NA; abundance: many; j_gene: TRBJ2-7; v_gene: TRBV2; CDR3nt: TGTGCCAGCAGGCGGGGGACAGAGGGAGGTGAGCAGTACTTC; CDR3aa: CASRRGTEGGEQYF
d_gene: NA; abundance: few; j_gene: TRBJ1-5; v_gene: TRBV19; CDR3nt: TGTGCCAGTAGTATTAGTGGCGGGAACAATCAGCCCCAGCATTTT; CDR3aa: CASSISGGNNQPQHF
d_gene: TRBD2; abundance: many; j_gene: TRBJ2-6; v_gene: TRBV2; CDR3nt: TGTGCCAGCAGTGAAGCGCTTAAGCGGGGGGGCTCTGGGGCCAACGTCCTGACTTTC; CDR3aa: CASSEALKRGGSGANVLTF
d_gene: TRBD1; abundance: many; j_gene: TRBJ2-1; v_gene: TRBV12-3/TRBV12-4; CDR3nt: TGTGCCAGCAAGGGACAGGGCAGAAAGGCTTACAATGAGCAGTTCTTC; CDR3aa: CASKGQGRKAYNEQFF
d_gene: NA; abundance: NA; j_gene: TRBJ1-2; v_gene: TRBV9; CDR3nt: TGTGCCAGCAGCGCCCGACCCGATGATGGCTACACCTTC; CDR3aa: CASSARPDDGYTF
d_gene: TRBD1; abundance: few; j_gene: TRBJ1-4; v_gene: TRBV27; CDR3nt: TGTGCCAGCAGTTTAGTAGGGACAGGGGATGAAAAACTGTTTTTT; CDR3aa: CASSLVGTGDEKLFF
d_gene: NA; abundance: many; j_gene: TRBJ1-2; v_gene: TRBV7-2; CDR3nt: TGTGCCAGCACCTCCCCGGGCAGGGTGCGTGGCTACACCTTC; CDR3aa: CASTSPGRVRGYTF
d_gene: NA; abundance: many; j_gene: TRBJ2-1; v_gene: TRBV7-9; CDR3nt: TGTGCCAGCAGCCGGGACCACAATGAGCAGTTCTTC; CDR3aa: CASSRDHNEQFF
d_gene: NA; abundance: NA; j_gene: TRBJ1-2; v_gene: TRBV25-1; CDR3nt: TGTGCCAGCAGTGAAACCCGGGTCGGGGGCTATGGCTACACCTTC; CDR3aa: CASSETRVGGYGYTF
d_gene: NA; abundance: few; j_gene: TRBJ2-1; v_gene: TRBV6-2/TRBV6-3; CDR3nt: TGTGCCAGCAGCAAGGGGGATGGGCCCACAAGCTCCTACAATGAGCAGTTCTTC; CDR3aa: CASSKGDGPTSSYNEQFF
d_gene: NA; abundance: medium-sized; j_gene: TRBJ2-5; v_gene: TRBV7-2; CDR3nt: TGTGCCAGCAGCGATTTATTGCAAGAGACCCAGTACTTC; CDR3aa: CASSDLLQETQYF
d_gene: NA; abundance: NA; j_gene: TRBJ1-5; v_gene: TRBV12-3/TRBV12-4; CDR3nt: TGTGCCAGCAGTCGGACGGCCAGCAATCAGCCCCAGCATTTT; CDR3aa: CASSRTASNQPQHF
d_gene: NA; abundance: NA; j_gene: TRBJ2-7; v_gene: TRBV20-1; CDR3nt: TGCAGTGCTAGAGTTGACAGCGCCTACGAGCAGTACTTC; CDR3aa: CSARVDSAYEQYF
d_gene: TRBD1; abundance: few; j_gene: TRBJ2-3; v_gene: TRBV15; CDR3nt: TGTGCCACCAGCGAACAGGGGGCGTCCACAGATACGCAGTATTTT; CDR3aa: CATSEQGASTDTQYF
d_gene: TRBD2; abundance: once; j_gene: TRBJ2-1; v_gene: TRBV7-3; CDR3nt: TGTGCCAGCAGCCCAGGACTAGCGGGAGCCTACAATGAGCAGTTCTTC; CDR3aa: CASSPGLAGAYNEQFF
d_gene: NA; abundance: many; j_gene: TRBJ2-2; v_gene: TRBV7-2; CDR3nt: TGTGCCAGCAGCTTAGTAGCGAGGGCTTCCGGGGAGCTGTTTTTT; CDR3aa: CASSLVARASGELFF
d_gene: TRBD2; abundance: many; j_gene: TRBJ2-5; v_gene: TRBV28; CDR3nt: TGTGCCATGGCTAGCGGGAGTGTCGAGACCCAGTACTTC; CDR3aa: CAMASGSVETQYF
d_gene: TRBD1; abundance: many; j_gene: TRBJ2-6; v_gene: TRBV7-3; CDR3nt: TGTGCCAGCAGCTTAAATACAGGGGGCGATGGGGCCAACGTCCTGACTTTC; CDR3aa: CASSLNTGGDGANVLTF
d_gene: NA; abundance: many; j_gene: TRBJ1-2; v_gene: TRBV7-2; CDR3nt: TGTGCCAGCAGCTTACGGGAGAACTATGGCTACACCTTC; CDR3aa: CASSLRENYGYTF